The 30 T cell receptor beta chains given below trace back to one sample, sequenced in a study of T cell repertoires in cytomegalovirus infection. TCRdb used MiXCR to reprocess the reads, holding one entry per CDR3 protein. The sample lists 450,000 to 600,000 distinct CDR3 sequences, 10% to 12% occurring once. The specimen was PBMCs. The receptors derive from a human donor in good health (CMV status not recorded). Some clones in this sample may be carry-over from other donors' samples.

The table lists this clonotype with many counts. V is TRBV7-9 and J is TRBJ2-6; no clear D gene. The CDR3 has 15 residues. Per germline, CDR1 SEHNR and CDR2 FQNEAQ (reference sequence). With 5 bases removed from V and 0 bases from J, the gap between germline ends came to 8 bases. The CDR3 reads CASSRDTSGANVLTF. DNA for the CDR3: TGTGCCAGCAGCCGCGACACCTCTGGGGCCAACGTCCTGACTTTC.

The chain employs TRBV19 and TRBJ2-3; the D call may be TRBD1 or TRBD2 (6 bases each). Germline V CDR1 and CDR2: LNHDA, SQIVND (reference sequence). Deletions cut 4 bases from V and 5 bases from J, with 19 bases between. This CDR3 spans 16 amino acids. The CDR3 loop is CASSRLGGLGEDTQYF. CDR3 DNA: TGTGCCAGTAGTAGATTGGGGGGCCTGGGAGAAGATACGCAGTATTTT.

Many counts were recorded for this clonotype. V is TRBV6-1 and J is TRBJ2-3, with 9 bases matching TRBD2. From germline, CDR1 is MNHNS and CDR2 SASEGT. This CDR3 comprises 17 residues. V shed 9 bases, J shed 1 base, and the junction held 14 bases outside the gene matches. DNA for the CDR3: TGTGCCAGTGAGGGTGTGGCGGGGGGGCCCGGCACAGATACGCAGTATTTT. Amino acid sequence: CASEGVAGGPGTDTQYF.

This clonotype has ten or more counts. Its ends do not fully match the called genes, so a read error is possible. The CDR3 reads CATPGQGYF. CDR3 DNA: TGCGCCACGCCGGGACAGGGTTATTTC. The V call is TRBV23-1, the J call TRBJ2-7, with 9 bases matching TRBD1. TRBV23-1 is sorted into the ORF group, with uncertain function. CDR3 length equals 9 residues.

This clonotype was found many times. This sequence joins TRBV7-6 and TRBJ2-2; 9 bases align to TRBD2. V dropped 5 bases and J dropped 1; count of bases not matched to a gene: 11. The CDR3 runs 18 residues. Germline V gene sequence: CDR1 SGHVS, CDR2 FNYEAQ. CDR3 bases: TGTGCCAGCAGCGTACCATCTAGCGGGGCCGTGAACACCGGGGAGCTGTTTTTT. As protein: CASSVPSSGAVNTGELFF.

This chain uses TRBV11-2 with TRBJ2-3, with TRBD2 matching over 9 bases. Germline values: CDR1 SGHAT, CDR2 FQNNGV. The CDR3 runs to 15 residues. J gave up 3 bases and V 5 bases, and 6 bases lay outside the gene matches. CDR3 protein: CASSISGRRTDTQYF. The CDR3 DNA is TGTGCCAGCAGCATTAGCGGGAGAAGAACAGATACGCAGTATTTT.

In this sample, this clonotype turned up a few times. The DNA for the CDR3 is TGTGCTAGTGGTGGACTAGCCGGCAATGAGCAGTTCTTC. Encoded protein: CASGGLAGNEQFF. The J gene is TRBJ2-1, the V gene TRBV12-5; the match to TRBD2 covers 8 bases. The V gene end was trimmed by 5 bases and the J gene end by 6 bases; junction bases not matched to a gene: 3. The CDR3 runs 13 residues. The germline CDR1 and CDR2 sequences are LGHNT and FRNRAP.

This clonotype was counted between two and nine times. The junction does not match germline at one end; this may be a read error. The chain carries TRBV20-1 and TRBJ1-4, with 8 bases fitting TRBD1. Germline V lookup: CDR1 DFQATT, CDR2 SNEGSKA (reference sequence). The CDR3 length is 14 residues. This CDR3 is CSAGDRGADEKLFF. In nucleotides, the CDR3 is TGCAGTGCTGGAGACAGGGGCGCTGATGAAAAACTGTTTTTT.

This clonotype was seen many times. The CDR3 here is CASSPLGQGGTEAFF. The CDR3, as DNA: TGTGCCAGCAGCCCCCTCGGACAGGGAGGGACTGAAGCTTTCTTT. The rearrangement links TRBV7-3 to TRBJ1-1; TRBD1 aligns across 8 bases. CDR3 length equals 15 residues. Trimming took 5 bases from V and 5 from J; bases not matched to a gene: 10. Germline lookup yields CDR1 SGHTA and CDR2 FQGTGA. The full variable domain, with the rest looked up from reference TRBV7-3 and TRBJ1-1, is GAGVSQTPSNKVTEKGKYVELRCDPISGHTALYWYRQSLGQGPEFLIYFQGTGAADDSGLPNDRFFAVRPEGSVSTLKIQRTERGDSAVYLCASSPLGQGGTEAFFGQGTRLTVV.

This clonotype has ten or more counts. This chain joins TRBV2 and TRBJ2-2; D is unclear. The V gene's germline CDR1 is SNHLY and CDR2 FYNNEI. This CDR3 has 11 residues. Trimming removed 7 bases from V and 10 bases from J, with 10 bases in between. The CDR3 DNA reads as TGTGCCAGCACCGAGCTGGCGGAGCTGTTTTTT. Residues: CASTELAELFF.

In its sample, this clonotype was seen many times. This sequence joins TRBV6-2 or TRBV6-3 and TRBJ2-2, with TRBD2 identical over 7 bases. Germline CDR1 is MNHEY and CDR2 is SVGEGT. Trimming at V came to 7 bases and at J to 1 base, leaving 6 bases not matched to a gene. The CDR3 consists of 15 residues. CDR3 region: CASKRDAGNTGELFF. The CDR3 region has the DNA TGTGCCAGCAAGCGGGACGCGGGGAACACCGGGGAGCTGTTTTTT.

This sequence joins TRBV5-4 and TRBJ1-1; D is undetermined. The V and J ends lost 2 bases and 6 bases respectively, with 11 bases between them. CDR3 size: 13 residues. CDR1 and CDR2 (germline): SGHNT, YYREEE (reference sequence). Here the CDR3 DNA reads TGTGCCAGCAGCTTAGACCGATCCCCTGAAGCTTTCTTT. This translates into CASSLDRSPEAFF. The full variable domain, with the rest looked up from reference TRBV5-4 and TRBJ1-1, is ETGVTQSPTHLIKTRGQQVTLRCSSQSGHNTVSWYQQALGQGPQFIFQYYREEENGRGNFPPRFSGLQFPNYSSELNVNALELDDSALYLCASSLDRSPEAFFGQGTRLTVV.

This chain joins TRBV29-1 and TRBJ2-5; weak D call: TRBD2 (6 bases). The V and J ends lost 3 bases and 0 bases respectively, with 20 bases between them. This CDR3 spans 17 amino acids. The germline V gene encodes CDR1 SQVTM and CDR2 ANQGSEA. The DNA for the CDR3 is TGCAGCGTTGATGACTCCACTGGCGGGGTTAACCAAGAGACCCAGTACTTC. It codes for CSVDDSTGGVNQETQYF.

The chain carries TRBV7-9 and TRBJ2-1, with D unresolved. Germline V gene lookup returns CDR1 SEHNR and CDR2 FQNEAQ (reference sequence). With 1 base removed from V and 7 bases from J, the gap between germline ends came to 8 bases. This CDR3 region has 13 residues. The CDR3 protein is CASSLVRLNEQFF. The DNA for the CDR3 is TGTGCCAGCAGCTTAGTTAGGCTTAATGAGCAGTTCTTC.

J is TRBJ2-5 and V is TRBV20-1; 7 nucleotides agree with TRBD2. This CDR3 is built from 13 residues. The germline V gene has CDR1 DFQATT and CDR2 SNEGSKA (reference sequence). V lost 6 bases to trimming and J lost 4 bases; unmatched junction nucleotides: 8. DNA of the CDR3: TGCAGTGCAATGGGCTCGGGGGGAGAGACCCAGTACTTC. Protein sequence: CSAMGSGGETQYF.

This clonotype was counted at least ten times. The chain carries TRBV20-1 and TRBJ1-5; a possible D gene is TRBD1 (6 bases). The CDR3 is 15 residues long. Trimming removed 3 bases at V and 9 bases at J, with 21 bases between. Germline CDR1 is DFQATT and CDR2 is SNEGSKA (reference sequence). The chain's CDR3 is CSAREEGDYDRPQHF. The DNA for the CDR3 is TGCAGTGCTAGGGAGGAGGGGGACTACGATCGGCCCCAGCATTTT.

At least ten counts were recorded for this clonotype. The chain uses TRBV6-5 and TRBJ1-2; TRBD1 is a possible D gene (6 bases). Trimming cost V 3 bases and J 2 bases, with 13 bases left between them. The CDR3 covers 15 residues. Per the germline V gene, CDR1 is MNHEY and CDR2 is SVGAGI. The CDR3 coding sequence is TGTGCCAGCAGTTATTGGGCAGGGGACAACTATGGCTACACCTTC. Its protein is CASSYWAGDNYGYTF.

V gene TRBV29-1 combines with J gene TRBJ2-2; D possibly corresponds to TRBD2 (7 bases). CDR1 is SQVTM and CDR2 is ANQGSEA in the germline V gene. Trimming took 4 bases from V and 6 from J, leaving 21 bases between them. This CDR3 is built from 16 residues. CDR3 nucleotides: TGCAGCGTTGCTACTTGGGCGGGAGAGGGGGCCGGGGAGCTGTTTTTT. It yields the protein CSVATWAGEGAGELFF.

This clonotype occurred many times. The chain is built from TRBV12-3 or TRBV12-4 and TRBJ1-5; 7 positions match TRBD1. Trimming took 6 bases from V and 4 from J; bases not matched to a gene: 12. The CDR3 length is 16 residues. Written as DNA, the CDR3 is TGTGCCAGCAGCCCGGTTTCGGGGACAGCGAATCAGCCCCAGCATTTT. Translating gives CASSPVSGTANQPQHF.

This clonotype was picked up a small number of times. The chain links TRBV19 to TRBJ2-2, with 8 bases that match TRBD2. CDR1 is LNHDA, CDR2 SQIVND, per germline (reference sequence). This CDR3 contains 16 residues. Unmatched junction bases numbered 13, after V lost 7 bases and J lost 6 bases. CDR3 DNA sequence: TGTGCCAGTACCAACCTGGGACTAGATATTGCCGGGGAGCTGTTTTTT. Protein sequence: CASTNLGLDIAGELFF.

This clonotype was picked up a small number of times. The chain employs TRBV6-1 and TRBJ1-1, with D unclear. The V end was cut by 6 bases, the J end by 4 bases, with 21 bases between. The CDR3 sequence is 16 residues long. Germline assignment: CDR1 MNHNS and CDR2 SASEGT. The CDR3 nucleotides read TGTGCCAGCAGCCAGAATGGAGCTAGGTTGGGCACTGAAGCTTTCTTT. Protein product: CASSQNGARLGTEAFF.

This clonotype occurred many times. CDR3 sequence (DNA): TGCAGTGGCTACCCTGCTGGGGGGCCGGTTATCTCCAATGAGCAGTTCTTC. It yields the protein CSGYPAGGPVISNEQFF. The chain couples TRBV20-1 to TRBJ2-1; either TRBD1 or TRBD2 may supply D (6 bases each). The CDR3 has 17 amino acids. V was pared by 7 bases and J by 6 bases, with 28 bases between. Germline CDR1 and CDR2: DFQATT and SNEGSKA (reference sequence).

This clonotype was seen only a few times. The J gene is TRBJ1-4, the V gene TRBV30; maybe TRBD1 (5 bases). The length of the CDR3 is 15 residues. Germline V gives CDR1 GTSNPN, CDR2 SVGIG (reference sequence). V was pared by 1 base and J by 10 bases, with 19 bases between. The CDR3: CAWSGKKTIRGKLFF. The CDR3 nucleotides are TGTGCCTGGAGTGGAAAGAAGACTATTAGGGGAAAACTGTTTTTT.

This clonotype was counted many times. The chain combines TRBV20-1 with TRBJ1-2, with 7 bases fitting TRBD1. In germline, CDR1 is DFQATT, CDR2 SNEGSKA (reference sequence). V lost 6 bases, J lost 7 bases, and 14 bases stayed unmatched. This CDR3 has 14 amino acids. CDR3 sequence reads: CSAGEGAASFGYTF. In DNA form, the CDR3 reads TGCAGTGCCGGAGAGGGGGCAGCCTCTTTTGGCTACACCTTC.

This clonotype was counted many times. The V gene is TRBV15, the J gene TRBJ2-6; D gene ambiguous. Trimming pared 1 base from V and 1 base from J, leaving 5 bases between. Germline CDR1 LNHNV, CDR2 YYDKDF (reference sequence). The CDR3 extends over 15 amino acids. The DNA of the CDR3 is TGTGCCACCAGCAGAGCAGGTTCTGGGGCCAACGTCCTGACTTTC. Protein product: CATSRAGSGANVLTF.

This clonotype was found many times. V usage is TRBV2 and J usage is TRBJ1-4; no definite D call. Trimming took off 7 bases at V and 0 bases at J, with 12 bases between the two ends. The CDR3 has 15 residues. The germline CDR1 and CDR2 sequences are SNHLY and FYNNEI. As DNA, the CDR3 is TGTGCCAGCACCCGGACGCGGGCAACTAATGAAAAACTGTTTTTT. This gives the protein CASTRTRATNEKLFF.

This sequence joins TRBV19 and TRBJ2-7; TRBD2 matches at 7 bases. Germline CDR1 and CDR2: LNHDA and SQIVND (reference sequence). The CDR3 extends over 19 amino acids. The V gene end was trimmed by 5 bases and the J gene end by 3 bases; junction bases not matched to a gene: 22. Here the CDR3 reads CASSPRATDSREGRYEQYF. In DNA, the CDR3 is TGTGCCAGTAGTCCCCGTGCGACGGACTCCAGGGAGGGCCGCTACGAGCAGTACTTC.

This clonotype has a count of ten or more. The chain couples TRBV19 to TRBJ2-7; 8 bases are a match to TRBD1. V lost 3 bases and J lost 2; bases outside the gene matches: 3. CDR1 is LNHDA and CDR2 is SQIVND in the germline V gene (reference sequence). This CDR3 has 14 residues. The CDR3 region is CASSIRDRTYEQYF. CDR3 in DNA: TGTGCCAGTAGTATCCGGGACAGGACCTACGAGCAGTACTTC.

Points on this clonotype: This may be a read error, as it is one base from a much larger clone. The chain joins TRBV24-1 to TRBJ1-1, with D tentatively TRBD1 (6 bases). Deletions cut 6 bases from V and 7 bases from J, with 17 bases between. Germline loops: CDR1 KGHDR, CDR2 SFDVKD. The CDR3 is 14 amino acids. This CDR3 is CATSNHDRTDEAFF. For the CDR3, the DNA is TGTGCCACCAGTAACCATGACAGGACCGATGAAGCTTTCTTT.

The rearrangement links TRBV19 to TRBJ1-2; D ambiguous. Trimming removed 4 bases at V and 8 bases at J, with 14 bases between. CDR3 length: 13 amino acids. In germline, CDR1 is LNHDA, CDR2 SQIVND (reference sequence). The CDR3 sequence is CASSTRPRKGYTF. The CDR3 nucleotides are TGTGCCAGTAGTACAAGACCGCGAAAGGGCTACACCTTC.